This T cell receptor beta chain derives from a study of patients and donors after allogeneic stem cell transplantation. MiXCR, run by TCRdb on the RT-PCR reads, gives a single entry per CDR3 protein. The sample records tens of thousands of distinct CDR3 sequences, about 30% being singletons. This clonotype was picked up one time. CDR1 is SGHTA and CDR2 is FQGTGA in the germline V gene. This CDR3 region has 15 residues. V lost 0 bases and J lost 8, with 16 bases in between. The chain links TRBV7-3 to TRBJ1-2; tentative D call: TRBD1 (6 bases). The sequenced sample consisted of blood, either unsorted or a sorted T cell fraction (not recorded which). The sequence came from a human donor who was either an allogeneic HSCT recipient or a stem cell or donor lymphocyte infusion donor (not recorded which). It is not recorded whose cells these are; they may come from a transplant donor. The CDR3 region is CASSLTQGGVGGYTF. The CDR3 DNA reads TGTGCCAGCAGCTTAACACAGGGAGGAGTAGGCGGCTACACCTTC.